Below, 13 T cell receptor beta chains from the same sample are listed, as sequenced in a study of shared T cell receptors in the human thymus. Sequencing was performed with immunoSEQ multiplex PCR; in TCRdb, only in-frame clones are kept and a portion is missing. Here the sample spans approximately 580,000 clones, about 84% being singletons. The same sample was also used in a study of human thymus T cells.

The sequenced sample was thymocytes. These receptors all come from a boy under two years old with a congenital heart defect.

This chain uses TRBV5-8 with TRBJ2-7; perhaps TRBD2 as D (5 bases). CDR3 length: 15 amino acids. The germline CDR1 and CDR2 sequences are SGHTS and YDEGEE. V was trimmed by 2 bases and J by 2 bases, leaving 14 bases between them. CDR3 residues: CASSFVGILAYEQYF. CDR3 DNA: TGTGCCAGCAGCTTCGTCGGGATATTGGCCTACGAGCAGTACTTC.

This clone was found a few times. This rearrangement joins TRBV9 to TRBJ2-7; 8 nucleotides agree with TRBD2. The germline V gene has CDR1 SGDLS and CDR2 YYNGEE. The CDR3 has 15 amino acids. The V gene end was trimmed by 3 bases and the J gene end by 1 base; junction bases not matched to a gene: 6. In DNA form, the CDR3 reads TGTGCCAGCAGCGCTAAGGGACTAGATTCCTACGAGCAGTACTTC. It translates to CASSAKGLDSYEQYF.

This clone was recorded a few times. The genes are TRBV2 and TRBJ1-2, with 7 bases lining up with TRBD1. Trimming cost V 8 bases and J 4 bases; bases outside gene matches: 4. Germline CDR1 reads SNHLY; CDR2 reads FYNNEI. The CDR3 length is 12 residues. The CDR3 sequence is CASGDSGYGYTF. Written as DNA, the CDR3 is TGTGCCAGCGGGGACAGTGGCTATGGCTACACCTTC.

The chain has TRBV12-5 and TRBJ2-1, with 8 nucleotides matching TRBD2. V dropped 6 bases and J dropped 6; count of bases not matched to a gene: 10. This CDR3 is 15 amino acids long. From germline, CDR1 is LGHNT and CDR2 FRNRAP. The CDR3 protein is CASGTGTSGGNEQFF. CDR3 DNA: TGTGCTAGTGGGACTGGGACTAGTGGGGGCAATGAGCAGTTCTTC.

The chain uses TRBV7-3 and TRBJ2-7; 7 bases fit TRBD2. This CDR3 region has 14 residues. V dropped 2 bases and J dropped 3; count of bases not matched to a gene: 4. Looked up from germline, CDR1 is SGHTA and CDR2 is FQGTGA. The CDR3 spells CASSLSASGYEQYF. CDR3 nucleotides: TGTGCCAGCAGCTTATCGGCTAGCGGCTACGAGCAGTACTTC. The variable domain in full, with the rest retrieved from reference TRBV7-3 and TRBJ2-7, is GAGVSQTPSNKVTEKGKYVELRCDPISGHTALYWYRQSLGQGPEFLIYFQGTGAADDSGLPNDRFFAVRPEGSVSTLKIQRTERGDSAVYLCASSLSASGYEQYFGPGTRLTVT.

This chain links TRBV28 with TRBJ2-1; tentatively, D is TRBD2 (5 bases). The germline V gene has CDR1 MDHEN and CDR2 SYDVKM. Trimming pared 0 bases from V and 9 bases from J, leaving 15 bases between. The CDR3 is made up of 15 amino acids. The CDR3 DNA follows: TGTGCCAGCAGTTTATGGCCCAACGTAGAGGGTGAGCAGTTCTTC. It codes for CASSLWPNVEGEQFF. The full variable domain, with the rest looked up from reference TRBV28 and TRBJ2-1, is DVKVTQSSRYLVKRTGEKVFLECVQDMDHENMFWYRQDPGLGLRLIYFSYDVKMKEKGDIPEGYSVSREKKERFSLILESASTNQTSMYLCASSLWPNVEGEQFFGPGTRLTVL.

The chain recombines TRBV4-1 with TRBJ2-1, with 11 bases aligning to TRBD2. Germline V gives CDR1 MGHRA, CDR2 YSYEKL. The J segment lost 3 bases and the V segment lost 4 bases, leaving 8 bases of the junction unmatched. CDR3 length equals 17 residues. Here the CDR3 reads CASSLTTGTSGYNEQFF. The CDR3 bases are TGCGCCAGCAGCCTAACCACCGGGACTAGCGGCTACAATGAGCAGTTCTTC.

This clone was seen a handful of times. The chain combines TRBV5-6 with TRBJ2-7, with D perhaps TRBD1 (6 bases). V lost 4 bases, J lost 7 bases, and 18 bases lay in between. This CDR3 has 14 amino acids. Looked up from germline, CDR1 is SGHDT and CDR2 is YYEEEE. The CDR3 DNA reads TGTGCCAGCAGCCCCCGGGACACGAGTGGAGAGCAGTACTTC. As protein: CASSPRDTSGEQYF.

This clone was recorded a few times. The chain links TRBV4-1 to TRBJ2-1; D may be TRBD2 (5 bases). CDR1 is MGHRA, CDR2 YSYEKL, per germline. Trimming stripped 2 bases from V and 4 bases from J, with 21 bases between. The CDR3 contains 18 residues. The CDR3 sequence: CASSQTPPRGQTYNEQFF. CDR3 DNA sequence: TGCGCCAGCAGCCAAACCCCCCCCCGGGGTCAAACTTACAATGAGCAGTTCTTC.

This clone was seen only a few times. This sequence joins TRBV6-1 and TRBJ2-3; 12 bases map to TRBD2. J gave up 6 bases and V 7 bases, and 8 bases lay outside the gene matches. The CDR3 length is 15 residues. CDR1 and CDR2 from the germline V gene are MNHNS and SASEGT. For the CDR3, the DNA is TGTGCCAGCACCCTACTAGCGGGAGGCGCTGATACGCAGTATTTT. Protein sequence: CASTLLAGGADTQYF.

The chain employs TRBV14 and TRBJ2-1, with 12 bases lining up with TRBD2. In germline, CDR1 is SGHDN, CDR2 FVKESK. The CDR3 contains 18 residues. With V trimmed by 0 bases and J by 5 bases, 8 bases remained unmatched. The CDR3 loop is CASSQEGASGRANNEQFF. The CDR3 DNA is TGTGCCAGCAGCCAAGAAGGGGCTAGCGGGAGGGCCAACAATGAGCAGTTCTTC. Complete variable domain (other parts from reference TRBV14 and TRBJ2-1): EAGVTQFPSHSVIEKGQTVTLRCDPISGHDNLYWYRRVMGKEIKFLLHFVKESKQDESGMPNNRFLAERTGGTYSTLKVQPAELEDSGVYFCASSQEGASGRANNEQFFGPGTRLTVL.

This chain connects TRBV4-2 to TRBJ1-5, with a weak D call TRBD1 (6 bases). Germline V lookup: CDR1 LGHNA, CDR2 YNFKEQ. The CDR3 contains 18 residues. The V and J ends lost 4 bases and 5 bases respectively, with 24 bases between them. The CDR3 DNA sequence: TGTGCCAGCAGCCCAGCCGCGAGGTCCCAGGGGTGGCATCAGCCCCAGCATTTT. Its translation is CASSPAARSQGWHQPQHF.

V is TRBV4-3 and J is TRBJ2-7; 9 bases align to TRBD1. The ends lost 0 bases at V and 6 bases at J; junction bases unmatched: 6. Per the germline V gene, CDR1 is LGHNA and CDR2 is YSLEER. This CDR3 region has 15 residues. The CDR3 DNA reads TGCGCCAGCAGCCAAGACCGGGACAGGGTCCTCGAGCAGTACTTC. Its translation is CASSQDRDRVLEQYF.